The rows below give T cell receptor beta chains drawn from one sample of a study of T cell repertoires in cytomegalovirus infection. Antigens of these TCRs are unknown. TCRdb fed the reads into MiXCR, producing one record per CDR3 protein. The table shows around 120,000 distinct CDR3 sequences, with approximately 45% occurring only once. This sample comprised CD8+ T cells from cultured PBMCs, obtained from culture after CMV antigen stimulation. These receptors originate from a human donor in good health (CMV status not recorded). Some clones in this sample may be carry-over from other donors' samples. The CDR3 runs from the conserved cysteine through the conserved F or W. A D gene is named only where the DNA matches it firmly. Only part of the rows carry a size: once, few, many, or a class if the clone is expanded.

TRBD1 | . | TRBJ1-4 | TRBV27 | CASSSGTGGSQLFF | TGTGCCAGCAGTTCCGGGACAGGGGGCAGCCAACTGTTTTTT
. | . | TRBJ2-5 | TRBV27 | CASSPPGETQYF | TGTGCCAGCAGTCCCCCGGGAGAGACCCAGTACTTC
TRBD2 | many | TRBJ2-5 | TRBV4-1 | CASSPSGGQETQYF | TGCGCCAGCAGCCCTTCGGGGGGGCAAGAGACCCAGTACTTC
. | . | TRBJ2-2 | TRBV7-6 | CASSLDGGELFF | TGTGCCAGCAGCTTAGACGGCGGGGAGCTGTTTTTT
. | . | TRBJ2-4 | TRBV2 | CASSEGGLLLDIQYF | TGTGCCAGCAGTGAAGGGGGACTCCTCTTGGACATTCAGTACTTC
. | . | TRBJ1-2 | TRBV7-9 | CASSLEASSGYGYTF | TGTGCCAGCAGCTTAGAAGCGTCAAGCGGCTATGGCTACACCTTC
. | many | TRBJ2-7 | TRBV14 | CASSRSGYEQYF | TGTGCCAGCAGCCGGAGCGGTTACGAGCAGTACTTC
. | few | TRBJ2-3 | TRBV7-8 | CASSLVTGGVADTQYF | TGTGCCAGCAGCTTAGTGACCGGGGGTGTGGCAGATACGCAGTATTTT
TRBD1 | . | TRBJ2-7 | TRBV6-1 | CATGQGIHEQYF | TGTGCCACCGGACAGGGTATTCACGAGCAGTACTTC
TRBD1 | . | TRBJ1-1 | TRBV4-1 | CASRQGQGRYEAFF | TGCGCCAGCAGACAGGGACAGGGGAGGTATGAAGCTTTCTTT
TRBD1 | many | TRBJ2-1 | TRBV29-1 | CSVELLKGAYEQFF | TGCAGCGTTGAACTGTTGAAGGGGGCTTATGAGCAGTTCTTC
. | few | TRBJ1-5 | TRBV2 | CASSTGGPRGSQPQHF | TGTGCCAGCAGTACGGGTGGGCCAAGGGGGAGTCAGCCCCAGCATTTT
TRBD2 | . | TRBJ2-1 | TRBV6-6 | CASSYSAGGATYNEQFF | TGTGCCAGCAGTTACTCGGCGGGGGGCGCGACCTACAATGAGCAGTTCTTC
. | . | TRBJ1-1 | TRBV6-6 | CASSLPNGGGGTEAFF | TGTGCCAGCAGTTTGCCCAACGGGGGGGGGGGCACTGAAGCTTTCTTT
. | few | TRBJ2-2 | TRBV24-1 | CATSDRLLTGSNTGELFF | TGTGCCACCAGTGACCGCCTCTTGACAGGATCGAACACCGGGGAGCTGTTTTTT
. | few | TRBJ2-5 | TRBV10-3 | CAISGTPKEETQYF | TGTGCCATCAGTGGGACACCGAAAGAAGAGACCCAGTACTTC
TRBD2 | few | TRBJ2-1 | TRBV7-8 | CASSPITSGGYVEQFF | TGTGCCAGCAGCCCAATAACTAGCGGGGGATACGTTGAGCAGTTCTTC
. | . | TRBJ1-1 | TRBV29-1 | CSVVGVSVEAFF | TGCAGCGTTGTCGGGGTATCTGTTGAAGCTTTCTTT
. | few | TRBJ2-7 | TRBV19 | CASSMGQGILDEQYF | TGTGCCAGTAGTATGGGCCAGGGGATTCTCGACGAGCAGTACTTC
. | . | TRBJ1-1 | TRBV29-1 | CSVGARGRDTEAFF | TGCAGCGTTGGCGCCCGGGGACGGGACACTGAAGCTTTCTTT
. | few | TRBJ1-1 | TRBV11-1 | CASSQGPGTEAFF | TGTGCCAGCAGCCAGGGACCTGGGACTGAAGCTTTCTTT
. | few | TRBJ2-2 | TRBV11-2 | CASSSITGTSAGELFF | TGTGCCAGCAGCTCCATTACCGGGACATCGGCCGGGGAGCTGTTTTTT
TRBD2 | many | TRBJ2-7 | TRBV7-2 | CASSSSSGGAYEQYF | TGTGCCAGCAGCTCTTCTAGCGGGGGGGCCTACGAGCAGTACTTC
TRBD2 | . | TRBJ2-1 | TRBV3-1 | CASSQKTLAGGLITYNEQFF | TGTGCCAGCAGCCAGAAAACTCTAGCGGGGGGCCTGATTACCTACAATGAGCAGTTCTTC